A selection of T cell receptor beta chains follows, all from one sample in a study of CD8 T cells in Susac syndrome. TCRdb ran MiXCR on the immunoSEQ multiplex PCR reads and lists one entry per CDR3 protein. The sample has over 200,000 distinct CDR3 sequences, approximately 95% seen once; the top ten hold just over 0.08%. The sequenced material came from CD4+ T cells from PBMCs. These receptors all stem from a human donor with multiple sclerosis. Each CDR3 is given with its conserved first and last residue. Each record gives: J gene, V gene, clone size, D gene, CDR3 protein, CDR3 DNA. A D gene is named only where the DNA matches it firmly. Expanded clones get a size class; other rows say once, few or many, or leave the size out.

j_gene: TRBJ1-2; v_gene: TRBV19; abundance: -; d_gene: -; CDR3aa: CASSIGGDYGYTF; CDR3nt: TGTGCCAGTAGTATAGGAGGGGACTATGGCTACACCTTC
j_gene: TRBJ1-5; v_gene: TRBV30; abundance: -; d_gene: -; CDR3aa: CAHLFIGGDQPQHF; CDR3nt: TGTGCCCACCTTTTCATTGGAGGGGATCAGCCCCAGCATTTT
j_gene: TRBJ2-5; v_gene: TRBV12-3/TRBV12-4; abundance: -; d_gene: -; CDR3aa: CASTSPTLRETQYF; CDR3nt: TGTGCCAGCACCTCCCCGACCCTCCGGGAGACCCAGTACTTC
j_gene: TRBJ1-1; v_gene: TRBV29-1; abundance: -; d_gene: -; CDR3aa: CSEGRGTEAFF; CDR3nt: TGCAGCGAGGGGCGTGGGACTGAAGCTTTCTTT
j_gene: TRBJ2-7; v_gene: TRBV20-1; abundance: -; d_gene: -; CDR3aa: CSARDVRPPYEQYF; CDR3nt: TGCAGTGCTAGAGATGTCCGCCCCCCCTACGAGCAGTACTTC
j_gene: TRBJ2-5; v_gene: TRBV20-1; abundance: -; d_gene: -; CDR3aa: CSARDFSAGQETQYF; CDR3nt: TGCAGTGCTAGAGATTTTTCGGCGGGCCAAGAGACCCAGTACTTC
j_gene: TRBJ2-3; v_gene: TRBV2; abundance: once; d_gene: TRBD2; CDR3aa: CASRWTSNTDTQYF; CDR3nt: TGTGCCAGCAGGTGGACTAGTAACACAGATACGCAGTATTTT
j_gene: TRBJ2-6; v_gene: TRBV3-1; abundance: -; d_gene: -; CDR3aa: CASSQDGGPGANVLTF; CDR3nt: TGTGCCAGCAGCCAAGATGGGGGTCCTGGGGCCAACGTCCTGACTTTC
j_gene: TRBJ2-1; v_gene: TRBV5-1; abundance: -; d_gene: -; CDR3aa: CASMGTGDSYNEQFF; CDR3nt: TGCGCCAGCATGGGCACAGGAGACTCCTACAATGAGCAGTTCTTC
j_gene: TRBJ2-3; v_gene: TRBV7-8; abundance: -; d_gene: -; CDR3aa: CASSLWMEADTQYF; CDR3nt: TGTGCCAGCAGCTTGTGGATGGAGGCAGATACGCAGTATTTT
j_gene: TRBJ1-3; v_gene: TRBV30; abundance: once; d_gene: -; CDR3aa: CAWSTRTPSGSGNTIYF; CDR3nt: TGTGCCTGGAGTACCCGGACTCCTTCCGGCTCTGGAAACACCATATATTTT
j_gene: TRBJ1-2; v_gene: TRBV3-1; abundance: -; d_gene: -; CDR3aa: CASSHFPTGLGYGYTF; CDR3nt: TGTGCCAGCAGCCACTTTCCGACAGGTCTTGGCTATGGCTACACCTTC
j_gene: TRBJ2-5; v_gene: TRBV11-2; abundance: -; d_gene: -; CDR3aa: CASSLDIQETQYF; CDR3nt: TGTGCCAGCAGCCTGGACATACAAGAGACCCAGTACTTC
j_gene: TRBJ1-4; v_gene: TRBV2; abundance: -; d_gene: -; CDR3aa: CASRVERSNEKLFF; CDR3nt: TGTGCCAGCAGGGTAGAGAGATCTAATGAAAAACTGTTTTTT
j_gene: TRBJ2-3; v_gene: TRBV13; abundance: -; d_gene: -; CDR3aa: CATHRGSGTIGDTQYF; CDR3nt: TGTGCCACCCACCGCGGATCGGGGACCATCGGAGATACGCAGTATTTT
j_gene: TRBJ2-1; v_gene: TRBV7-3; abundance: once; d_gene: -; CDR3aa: CASSFPGGLDNEQFF; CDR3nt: TGTGCCAGCAGCTTCCCAGGGGGGCTCGACAATGAGCAGTTCTTC
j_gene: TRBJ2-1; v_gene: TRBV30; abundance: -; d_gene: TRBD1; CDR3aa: CAWSQGTGGYNEQFF; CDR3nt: TGTGCCTGGAGTCAGGGGACAGGGGGCTACAATGAGCAGTTCTTC